Reported below is one T cell receptor beta chain. This clonotype was counted ten times or more. The antigen it binds to is not known. No much larger clone exists at a distance of one base, and base qualities are not known. This sample was taken from a study of neurological immune-mediated disorders (dated by TCRdb to between 2019 and 2020). About the study as a whole: Of the approximately 34 multiple sclerosis patients, roughly 30 had relapsing-remitting MS and 3 had secondary progressive MS. The study compared peripheral blood TCR-beta repertoires of HTLV-I-associated myelopathy (HAM/TSP) patients, multiple sclerosis patients and healthy controls using UMI-based sequencing. Alongside PBMC samples, the set of 106 TCR-beta libraries contained longitudinal samples, technical triplicates, and paired CD4+ and CD8+ T-cell subsets that had been sorted. Of the 60 to 70 subjects in the cohort, about 14 were HAM/TSP patients, some 35 were multiple sclerosis patients, and approximately 20 were healthy controls. Overall study results and their limits: TCR clonal expansion was greatest in HAM/TSP patients and smallest in MS patients, who ranked below even healthy controls. In a phylogenetic analysis, the repertoires of 18 out of 34 MS patients fell into a single cluster of related CDR3 sequences, pointing to a possible signature at the repertoire level. No identical CDR3 amino acid sequences were shared among expanded clones across subjects, suggesting private TCR-beta repertoires in all groups. No association of the MS cluster with clinical or MRI features was observed, and the need for larger cohorts was stated by the authors.

Trimming at the junction amounts to 10 bases on V and 6 bases on J, and the germline ends lie 13 bases apart. CDR1 SGHTA and CDR2 FQGNSA were looked up in the germline V gene. From the cysteine through the phenylalanine, the CDR3 covers 13 amino acids. CDR3 DNA is the only sequence kept; it has 39 bases, read in frame from the first base. cDNA synthesis used template-switch 5'RACE with a primer carrying a 10-nucleotide random unique molecular identifier tagging each TCR transcript. Every sequencing run covered 15-18 subjects and yielded more than 200 million TCR-beta sequences. Total RNA was extracted with the RNeasy kit. TCR-beta VDJ regions were amplified with primers for the TCR constant region and the 5'RACE anchor, using the KAPA Real-time Library Amplification kit. Sample indexes and Illumina adaptors were added in a first PCR, after which library yield was increased in a second PCR. After purification with Ampure beads, the TCR product of roughly 650 bp was size-selected on a 2% E-gel SizeSelection system. Before pooling, library quality was checked on a Bioanalyzer, concentration was measured with Qubit, and libraries were quantified with the Kapa Library Quantification kit. An Illumina HiSeq 2500 was used to sequence the libraries paired-end at 2 x 150 bp. To increase sequence diversity, about 25-31% phiX was spiked into each library pool. As for the original processing: Quality-filtered reads were processed with the UMI-based MiGEC pipeline, which removed over 85% of raw TCR sequences during error correction. VDJ genes were aligned to IMGT germline references, and clonotypes were defined by unique CDR3 amino acid sequence plus V-J genes. Clonal expansion, Shannon diversity and CDR3 relatedness were evaluated with VDJtools (CalcPairwiseDistances, ClusterSamples), while phylogenetic trees were built in CLCbio workbench. Using coefficient-of-variation modelling across technical triplicates, the study counted a clone as expanded if it had at least 8 unique UMIs. The public reads were run again by TCRdb, first through fastp at Q25 and then through MiXCR, and only productive beta chains were kept. Rows matching on CDR3 protein sequence are summarized as one entry with the most common DNA and genes. The V and J calls come from TCRdb's annotation, not from the publication. The sample table records about 55,000 distinct CDR3 sequences; more than 3% of these occur just once. The ten largest clones represent 1.9% of the sample.

TCR libraries for sorted subsets were made from 950,000 to 1,000,000 sorted CD4+ or CD8+ T cells. The multiple sclerosis patients were enrolled in a US clinical protocol that used magnetic resonance imaging to evaluate disease progression. Peripheral blood was subjected to Ficoll-Hypaque density gradient centrifugation to isolate PBMCs, which were then cryopreserved in liquid nitrogen. Paired sorted CD4+ and CD8+ subsets came from healthy controls, HAM/TSP patients and MS patients. In this chain, TRBV7-2 is recombined with TRBJ1-6; perhaps TRBD1 is the D gene, with 6 bases matching. The specimen sequenced was CD4+ T cells from blood. The sequence derives from a woman aged 40 to 50 with multiple sclerosis. The sequenced DNA is TGTGCCACCGGGCGGGACATTAATTCACCCCTCCACTTT. Its product reads: CATGRDINSPLHF.